This TCR beta chain was retrieved from a study of beta chain features in type 1 diabetes. Whole-study results and caveats: All four CD4+ subsets of Type 1 diabetes patients contained TCRB CDR3s that were moderately but significantly shorter.

Expressed TCRB transcripts were sequenced, since all the RNA that had been isolated was reverse transcribed. This table comes from immunoSEQ multiplex PCR, and its TCRdb copy is limited to in-frame clones, with some not included. This sample yields 130,000 or so clones, of which roughly 17% are seen a single time; roughly 2.5% belongs to the top ten. V shed 6 bases and J shed 10 bases, with 6 bases lying between them. CDR1 and CDR2 from the germline V gene are MDHEN and SYDVKM. The CDR3 consists of 10 residues. This clone was counted only a few times. The antigen is undetermined. The sequenced sample consisted of central memory CD4+ T cells from blood. The receptor was isolated from a young man with type 1 diabetes. The chain recombines TRBV28 with TRBJ2-2; D remains ambiguous. The CDR3 DNA reads TGTGCCAGCAGCCAAGCGGAGCTGTTTTTT. Translating gives CASSQAELFF.